Following are 24 T cell receptor beta chains from one sample sequenced in a study of patients and donors after allogeneic stem cell transplantation. TCRdb fed the RT-PCR reads into MiXCR, producing one record per CDR3 protein. The sample holds about 110,000 distinct CDR3 sequences, approximately 35% seen once. The source material was blood, either unsorted or a sorted T cell fraction (not recorded which). Source of these receptors: a human donor who was either an allogeneic HSCT recipient or a stem cell or donor lymphocyte infusion donor (not recorded which). It is not recorded whose cells these are; they may come from a transplant donor.

The rearrangement uses TRBV6-2 or TRBV6-3 and TRBJ2-1; D is possibly TRBD2 (7 bases). Trimming shortened V by 11 bases and J by 0 bases, and 17 bases separated the two germline ends. In germline, CDR1 is MNHEY, CDR2 SVGEGT. This CDR3 is built from 15 residues. The CDR3 coding sequence is TGTGCCTCCGAGGGGGGGACTTACTCCTACAATGAGCAGTTCTTC. It encodes CASEGGTYSYNEQFF.

The chain combines TRBV10-3 with TRBJ1-3, with D hard to call. The CDR3 consists of 13 residues. Trimming left V 4 bases short and J 0 bases short, with 4 bases between. Germline CDR1 ENHRY, CDR2 SYGVKD. CDR3 region: CAISGSSGNTIYF. In DNA form, the CDR3 reads TGTGCCATCAGTGGGAGCTCTGGAAACACCATATATTTT.

The chain links TRBV4-3 to TRBJ2-5, with D perhaps TRBD2 (7 bases). The CDR3 consists of 15 residues. CDR1 is LGHNA and CDR2 is YSLEER in the germline V gene. V was clipped by 4 bases and J by 5 bases, with 17 bases between them. CDR3 residues: CASSPLGGRWETQYF. CDR3 sequence (DNA): TGCGCCAGCAGCCCCTTGGGGGGGCGGTGGGAGACCCAGTACTTC.

This clonotype was observed a handful of times. This chain links TRBV4-3 with TRBJ1-4; weak D call: TRBD1 (5 bases). Germline CDR1 and CDR2: LGHNA and YSLEER. The CDR3 loop spans 15 amino acids. The V and J ends lost 0 bases and 14 bases respectively, with 19 bases between them. CDR3 nucleotides: TGCGCCAGCAGCCAAGAGAGGCAGGGCGGGAGGAGGCTGTTTTTT. Its protein product is CASSQERQGGRRLFF.

The genes are TRBV6-5 and TRBJ2-7; no definite D call. Germline CDR1 reads MNHEY; CDR2 reads SVGAGI. The CDR3 covers 16 residues. V was clipped by 2 bases and J by 5 bases, with 19 bases between them. The CDR3 protein is CASSYNLFGASHEQYF. CDR3 coding DNA: TGTGCCAGCAGTTACAATCTATTCGGAGCAAGTCACGAGCAGTACTTC.

V is TRBV2 and J is TRBJ1-1, with D possibly matching TRBD1 (5 bases). V was shortened by 2 bases and J by 1 base, with 14 bases between the two germline ends. Germline CDR1 and CDR2: SNHLY and FYNNEI. The CDR3 covers 16 residues. CDR3 nucleotide sequence: TGTGCCAGCAGTGAAAGGCCGGCAGGGTCGAACACTGAAGCTTTCTTT. As protein: CASSERPAGSNTEAFF.

The V gene is TRBV7-2, the J gene TRBJ2-2, with TRBD2 matching 8 bases. After removal of 5 bases from V and 4 bases from J, the junction contained 9 bases not matched to a gene. The CDR3 consists of 16 residues. The germline gives CDR1 SGHTA, CDR2 FQGNSA. CDR3 residues: CASSKGGLVVTGELFF. The CDR3 DNA sequence: TGTGCCAGCAGCAAGGGGGGACTAGTAGTCACCGGGGAGCTGTTTTTT.

This chain uses TRBV11-2 with TRBJ1-2; 8 bases match TRBD1. The CDR3 extends over 15 amino acids. Germline loops: CDR1 SGHAT, CDR2 FQNNGV. J was trimmed by 2 bases and V by 5 bases; bases with no gene match: 7. CDR3 nucleotides: TGTGCCAGCAGCAAAAACCGGGACAGGAACTATGGCTACACCTTC. As protein: CASSKNRDRNYGYTF.

This clonotype was seen a handful of times. The chain recombines TRBV10-3 with TRBJ1-5; D gene uncertain. Looked up from germline, CDR1 is ENHRY and CDR2 is SYGVKD. The ends were cut back, 4 bases at V and 0 bases at J, with 10 bases in the middle. The CDR3 covers 15 residues. This chain's CDR3 is CAISAGYNSNQPQHF. In nucleotides, the CDR3 is TGTGCCATCAGTGCAGGCTATAATAGCAATCAGCCCCAGCATTTT.

This chain joins TRBV5-6 and TRBJ2-5; the match to TRBD2 covers 14 bases. CDR1 and CDR2 from the germline V gene are SGHDT and YYEEEE. The J segment lost 7 bases and the V segment lost 3 bases, leaving 5 bases of the junction unmatched. CDR3 length: 15 amino acids. CDR3 DNA sequence: TGTGCCAGCAGCTCGGGACTAGCGGGAGTGTTGACCCAGTACTTC. The encoded protein is CASSSGLAGVLTQYF.

This clonotype showed up just once. This chain uses TRBV4-3 with TRBJ2-3; tentatively, D is TRBD2 (6 bases). The germline V gene has CDR1 LGHNA and CDR2 YSLEER. The length of the CDR3 is 16 residues. Trimming cost V 1 base and J 6 bases, with 17 bases left between them. The CDR3 here is CASSQGTGGVRDTQYF. CDR3 coding DNA: TGCGCCAGCAGCCAAGGGACCGGAGGGGTTCGGGATACGCAGTATTTT.

This clonotype was found a few times. CDR3 DNA sequence: TGTGCCAGCAGCTTAGCGTTCATTCGGACAGGGAAAAACATTCAGTACTTC. This translates into CASSLAFIRTGKNIQYF. This chain joins TRBV7-2 and TRBJ2-4, with 8 positions matching TRBD1. The junction had 8 bases not matched to a gene; V was cut back by 0 bases and J by 4 bases. CDR3 length: 17 residues. Germline CDR1 is SGHTA and CDR2 is FQGNSA. Full variable domain (rest looked up from reference TRBV7-2 and TRBJ2-4): GAGVSQSPSNKVTEKGKDVELRCDPISGHTALYWYRQSLGQGLEFLIYFQGNSAPDKSGLPSDRFSAERTGGSVSTLTIQRTQQEDSAVYLCASSLAFIRTGKNIQYFGAGTRLSVL.

This chain links TRBV24-1 with TRBJ2-1; tentatively, D is TRBD2 (5 bases). Trimming took off 3 bases at V and 7 bases at J, with 12 bases between the two ends. The CDR3 sequence is 14 residues long. Germline assignment: CDR1 KGHDR and CDR2 SFDVKD. Written as DNA, the CDR3 is TGTGCCACCAGTGATCCCACCACTAGGAATGAGCAGTTCTTC. This gives the protein CATSDPTTRNEQFF.

This clonotype has a handful of counts. The chain employs TRBV7-9 and TRBJ1-1; the D is unclear. CDR1 and CDR2 from the germline V gene are SEHNR and FQNEAQ (reference sequence). This CDR3 spans 14 amino acids. V was cut by 5 bases and J by 0 bases, with 10 bases left in between. The CDR3 spells CASSHMVLNTEAFF. The CDR3 nucleotides read TGTGCCAGCAGCCACATGGTCCTGAACACTGAAGCTTTCTTT.

This clonotype was counted a few times. This rearrangement joins TRBV18 to TRBJ2-7; D assignment may be TRBD1 or TRBD2 (5 bases each). This CDR3 is built from 11 residues. From germline, CDR1 is KGHSH and CDR2 LQKENI. V was pared by 2 bases and J by 6 bases, with 5 bases between. CDR3 in amino acids: CASSPGTEQYF. DNA for the CDR3: TGTGCCAGCTCACCAGGGACCGAGCAGTACTTC.

CDR3 protein: CASSVLAGEDTGELFF. The DNA of the CDR3 is TGCGCCAGCAGCGTCCTAGCGGGAGAAGACACCGGGGAGCTGTTTTTT. The V and J genes are TRBV4-3 and TRBJ2-2; 10 bases are a match to TRBD2. CDR1 is LGHNA and CDR2 is YSLEER in the germline V gene. V shed 5 bases and J 3 bases; nucleotides not matched to a gene: 6. The CDR3 extends over 16 amino acids.

The V call is TRBV7-2, the J call TRBJ2-6; no firm D call. There are 15 residues in the CDR3. CDR1 and CDR2 from the germline V gene are SGHTA and FQGNSA. Trimming took off 3 bases at V and 0 bases at J, with 6 bases between the two ends. The CDR3 sequence: CASSFGPSGANVLTF. CDR3 nucleotide sequence: TGTGCCAGCAGCTTCGGACCCTCTGGGGCCAACGTCCTGACTTTC.

This clonotype has a count of ten or more. This chain uses TRBV9 with TRBJ1-1; D unclear. V shed 0 bases and J shed 1 base, with 4 bases lying between them. The CDR3 has 13 amino acids. CDR1 and CDR2 from the germline V gene are SGDLS and YYNGEE. The CDR3 is CASSVDWNTEAFF. The CDR3 DNA is TGTGCCAGCAGCGTAGATTGGAACACTGAAGCTTTCTTT.

This clonotype was counted a single time. This chain connects TRBV2 to TRBJ2-5; 7 nucleotides agree with TRBD2. V gave up 6 bases and J gave up 5 bases; unmatched junction bases: 9. The CDR3 has 14 amino acids. Germline CDR1 is SNHLY and CDR2 is FYNNEI. Written as DNA, the CDR3 is TGTGCCAGCAGCCGAGCGGGAAGGTATGAGACCCAGTACTTC. It yields the protein CASSRAGRYETQYF.

The chain employs TRBV7-6 and TRBJ1-4; 7 bases align to TRBD1. The CDR3 extends over 15 amino acids. V shed 1 base, J shed 5 bases, and the junction held 4 bases outside the gene matches. Germline CDR1 reads SGHVS; CDR2 reads FNYEAQ. The CDR3 reads CASSLGQGKNEKLFF. CDR3 nucleotides: TGTGCCAGCAGCTTAGGACAGGGAAAAAATGAAAAACTGTTTTTT.

Only a few counts were recorded for this clonotype. This chain joins TRBV12-3 or TRBV12-4 and TRBJ1-6; D gene unclear. Trimming removed 5 bases from V and 6 bases from J, with 5 bases in between. The CDR3 runs 12 residues. In nucleotides, the CDR3 is TGTGCCAGCAGTCACCCTAATTCACCCCTCCACTTT. It codes for CASSHPNSPLHF.

The chain recombines TRBV12-3 or TRBV12-4 with TRBJ2-5, with TRBD2 identical over 9 bases. The CDR3 loop spans 16 amino acids. Trimming removed 2 bases from V and 0 bases from J; junction bases left unmatched: 4. For the CDR3, the DNA is TGTGCCAGCAGTTTATTAGCGGGAGTCAACCAAGAGACCCAGTACTTC. Its protein product is CASSLLAGVNQETQYF.

The rearrangement joins TRBV28 to TRBJ1-4; D remains ambiguous. The V end was cut by 3 bases, the J end by 13 bases, with 18 bases between. CDR1 is MDHEN and CDR2 is SYDVKM in the germline V gene. The CDR3 is made up of 14 amino acids. This CDR3 is CASSLVSVGSILFF. The CDR3 nucleotides are TGTGCCAGCAGTTTGGTTTCCGTCGGTAGTATACTGTTTTTT.

The chain carries TRBV10-3 and TRBJ1-6; TRBD1 might be the D (6 bases). Germline V gene data show CDR1 as ENHRY and CDR2 as SYGVKD. The CDR3 length is 15 residues. Trimming left V 2 bases short and J 8 bases short, with 13 bases between. The CDR3 sequence is CAISERQDSDSPLHF. The DNA for the CDR3 is TGTGCCATCAGTGAGCGACAGGATTCTGATTCACCCCTCCACTTT.